The 23 T cell receptor beta chains in this list originate from one sample, sequenced in a study of OX40 agonist ivuxolimab in advanced cancers. The protocol was immunoSEQ multiplex PCR, while the TCRdb copy is restricted to in-frame clones and leaves out a portion. The repertoire includes around 94,000 clones, 80% to 95% of them detected once, and 3.4% sits in the top ten. The specimen was CD4+ or CD8+ T cells sorted from blood, collected in a trial of the OX40 agonist ivuxolimab. These TCRs come from an adult with an advanced solid tumor such as melanoma, head and neck, liver or kidney cancer.

The chain employs TRBV6-5 and TRBJ1-1, with no clear D. The CDR3 contains 13 residues. Germline V gene lookup returns CDR1 MNHEY and CDR2 SVGAGI. Trimming removed 3 bases at V and 1 base at J, with 6 bases between. This CDR3 is CASSYAQNTEAFF. CDR3 DNA: TGTGCCAGCAGTTATGCCCAGAACACTGAAGCTTTCTTT.

The gene calls are TRBV29-1 and TRBJ1-1; D ambiguous. V lost 6 bases and J lost 2, with 10 bases in between. The CDR3 extends over 12 amino acids. Germline V gene lookup returns CDR1 SQVTM and CDR2 ANQGSEA. As DNA, the CDR3 is TGCAGCGTCGTACGGGGTAACACTGAAGCTTTCTTT. Its protein is CSVVRGNTEAFF.

This rearrangement joins TRBV19 to TRBJ2-7; 12 bases agree with TRBD1. The CDR3 loop spans 14 amino acids. Germline V CDR1 and CDR2: LNHDA, SQIVND (reference sequence). V lost 5 bases, J lost 6 bases, and 5 bases stayed unmatched. This chain's CDR3 is CASSGGQGAFEQYF. The CDR3 DNA sequence: TGTGCCAGTAGTGGGGGACAGGGGGCATTCGAGCAGTACTTC.

The V and J genes are TRBV11-2 and TRBJ1-2, with 9 nucleotides matching TRBD1. Germline CDR1 SGHAT, CDR2 FQNNGV. This CDR3 has 15 residues. The junction had 2 bases not matched to a gene; V was cut back by 2 bases and J by 1 base. This CDR3 is CASSLRDRDNYGYTF. The CDR3 DNA follows: TGTGCCAGCAGCTTAAGGGACAGGGATAACTATGGCTACACCTTC.

V and J are TRBV7-2 and TRBJ1-5; a weak D match, TRBD1 (5 bases). This CDR3 is built from 15 residues. Trimming took 7 bases from V and 10 from J, leaving 23 bases between them. Germline values: CDR1 SGHTA, CDR2 FQGNSA. CDR3 sequence (DNA): TGTGCCAGCACTGACTCGGGACCTCTGGATGGTCCCCAGCATTTT. It yields the protein CASTDSGPLDGPQHF.

The gene calls are TRBV19 and TRBJ2-7, with TRBD1 identical over 11 bases. The CDR3 is 15 amino acids. CDR1 LNHDA and CDR2 SQIVND come from the germline V gene (reference sequence). V shed 3 bases and J 2 bases; nucleotides not matched to a gene: 3. The CDR3 sequence is CASSMGTGGPYEQYF. CDR3 DNA sequence: TGTGCCAGTAGTATGGGGACAGGGGGACCCTACGAGCAGTACTTC.

Note on this clone: The junction departs from the called germline gene at one end, perhaps through a read error. J is TRBJ2-5 and V is TRBV2; no firm D call. TRBJ2-7 matches the DNA end more closely, so the J call is doubtful. CDR1 is SNHLY, CDR2 FYNNEI, per germline. The CDR3 sequence is 11 residues long. The CDR3 loop reads CASREAYEQYF. In nucleotides, the CDR3 is TGTGCCAGCAGGGAAGCTTACGAGCAGTACTTC.

The rearrangement uses TRBV19 and TRBJ2-1, with TRBD1 matching over 7 bases. The CDR3 extends over 12 amino acids. Germline-derived CDR1 and CDR2 are LNHDA and SQIVND (reference sequence). V gave up 6 bases and J gave up 9 bases; unmatched junction bases: 5. CDR3 loop: CASRQGLGEQFF. The CDR3 region has the DNA TGTGCCAGTAGACAGGGGTTGGGTGAGCAGTTCTTC.

This clone has a handful of counts. The V call is TRBV30, the J call TRBJ1-1; tentative D call: TRBD1 (5 bases). V shed 5 bases and J shed 0 bases, with 7 bases lying between them. Germline V gene data show CDR1 as GTSNPN and CDR2 as SVGIG (reference sequence). The CDR3 has 12 residues. DNA for the CDR3: TGTGCCTGGGACAGCCTGAACACTGAAGCTTTCTTT. This sequence encodes CAWDSLNTEAFF.

The J gene is TRBJ2-3, the V gene TRBV2; tentatively, D is TRBD1 or TRBD2 (5 bases each). This CDR3 has 15 amino acids. V lost 3 bases and J lost 6, with 16 bases in between. The germline V gene encodes CDR1 SNHLY and CDR2 FYNNEI. CDR3 coding DNA: TGTGCCAGCAGTGATTCTGGTTCCGAGGGGGATACGCAGTATTTT. Translated, it gives CASSDSGSEGDTQYF.

The rearrangement joins TRBV6-1 to TRBJ2-1; 7 nucleotides agree with TRBD2. The junction had 5 bases not matched to a gene; V was cut back by 4 bases and J by 2 bases. Germline CDR1 is MNHNS and CDR2 is SASEGT. The CDR3 covers 15 residues. CDR3 protein: CASSVRGRPYNEQFF. The CDR3, as DNA: TGTGCCAGCAGTGTGCGCGGGAGACCCTACAATGAGCAGTTCTTC.

This clone occurred once. The rearrangement joins TRBV5-1 to TRBJ1-6; no reliable D call. Germline V gives CDR1 SGHRS, CDR2 YFSETQ. Deletions cut 0 bases from V and 5 bases from J, with 9 bases between. The CDR3 is 15 amino acids. The CDR3 nucleotides read TGCGCCAGCAGCTTGGCCGACCTCCATAATTCACCCCTCCACTTT. It translates to CASSLADLHNSPLHF.

The chain recombines TRBV29-1 with TRBJ1-2, with 10 bases matching TRBD1. The germline V gene has CDR1 SQVTM and CDR2 ANQGSEA. CDR3 size: 12 residues. V shed 6 bases and J 8 bases; nucleotides not matched to a gene: 6. CDR3: CSVAGQGEGYTF. CDR3 nucleotide sequence: TGCAGCGTCGCTGGACAGGGGGAAGGCTACACCTTC.

The chain carries TRBV7-6 and TRBJ1-2; 9 nucleotides match TRBD1. Germline CDR1 is SGHVS and CDR2 is FNYEAQ. Trimming at V came to 5 bases and at J to 4 bases, leaving 5 bases not matched to a gene. The CDR3 runs to 14 residues. CDR3 amino acids: CASSEETGGYGYTF. CDR3 nucleotides: TGTGCCAGCAGCGAAGAGACAGGGGGCTATGGCTACACCTTC.

The CDR3 region is CASSKYNSNQPQHF. The CDR3 DNA is TGTGCCAGTAGTAAATATAATAGCAATCAGCCCCAGCATTTT. The V gene is TRBV19, the J gene TRBJ1-5; D is ambiguous. CDR3 length: 14 residues. Trimming shortened V by 4 bases and J by 0 bases, and 7 bases separated the two germline ends. Germline V gives CDR1 LNHDA, CDR2 SQIVND (reference sequence).

The J gene is TRBJ2-5, the V gene TRBV9; D is unresolved. The CDR3 runs to 14 residues. The V end was cut by 0 bases, the J end by 2 bases, with 8 bases between. Germline V gives CDR1 SGDLS, CDR2 YYNGEE. The DNA of the CDR3 is TGTGCCAGCAGCGTAGGGCGAGGACAAGAGACCCAGTACTTC. Its translation: CASSVGRGQETQYF. The variable domain in full, completed from reference TRBV9 and TRBJ2-5, reads DSGVTQTPKHLITATGQRVTLRCSPRSGDLSVYWYQQSLDQGLQFLIQYYNGEERAKGNILERFSAQQFPDLHSELNLSSLELGDSALYFCASSVGRGQETQYFGPGTRLLVL.

The genes are TRBV29-1 and TRBJ2-1, with a tentative D call TRBD2 (7 bases). Germline CDR1 and CDR2: SQVTM and ANQGSEA. The CDR3 extends over 14 amino acids. V was cut by 3 bases and J by 5 bases, with 14 bases left in between. The CDR3 spells CSVDPAGANNEQFF. Written as DNA, the CDR3 is TGCAGCGTTGACCCCGCGGGGGCGAACAATGAGCAGTTCTTC.

A remark on this clone: Within the sample, other DNA sequences also encode this same CDR3. The V call is TRBV27, the J call TRBJ1-2; maybe TRBD1 (5 bases). Germline V gene data show CDR1 as MNHEY and CDR2 as SMNVEV (reference sequence). The germline V and J ends were trimmed by 2 bases and 2 bases, with 6 bases remaining between them. The CDR3 covers 13 residues. Written as DNA, the CDR3 is TGTGCCAGCAGTTTAGGGGGAAACTATGGCTACACCTTC. Its translation: CASSLGGNYGYTF.

J is TRBJ2-5 and V is TRBV7-7; weak D call: TRBD2 (6 bases). V was cut by 5 bases and J by 3 bases, with 10 bases left in between. This CDR3 spans 13 amino acids. The germline CDR1 and CDR2 sequences are SSHAT and FNYEAQ (reference sequence). CDR3 DNA: TGTGCCAGCAGCAGCGGGCCGGAAGAGACCCAGTACTTC. The encoded protein is CASSSGPEETQYF.

V usage is TRBV21-1 and J usage is TRBJ2-7; the D call in the table, TRBD2, was not verified against the DNA. TRBV21-1 is assigned pseudogene status. The CDR3 contains 16 residues. Here the CDR3 DNA reads TGTGCCAGCAGCAAAGATGGGACGGGAGGTTCCTACGAGCAGTACTTC. It specifies CASSKDGTGGSYEQYF.

The chain links TRBV9 to TRBJ2-1; D gene ambiguous. The CDR3 is made up of 11 amino acids. Looked up from germline, CDR1 is SGDLS and CDR2 is YYNGEE. The germline V and J ends were trimmed by 3 bases and 6 bases, with 4 bases remaining between them. The CDR3 protein is CASSASNEQFF. The CDR3 nucleotides read TGTGCCAGCAGCGCGTCCAATGAGCAGTTCTTC.

The genes are TRBV4-1 and TRBJ1-5, with D possibly TRBD1 on 5 matching bases. The CDR3 contains 13 residues. In germline, CDR1 is MGHRA, CDR2 YSYEKL. The V and J ends lost 6 bases and 2 bases respectively, with 8 bases between them. CDR3 DNA sequence: TGCGCCAGCAGTGGGGGTGGCAATCAGCCCCAGCATTTT. This translates into CASSGGGNQPQHF.

This clone was seen just once. The germline gene is not matched at one end of the junction; a read error may be the cause. The chain combines TRBV5-1 with TRBJ2-7; D possibly uses TRBD1 or TRBD2 (5 bases each). The CDR3 is made up of 13 amino acids. Per germline, CDR1 SGHRS and CDR2 YFSETQ. The CDR3 is CASSVPGLYEQYF. The CDR3, as DNA: TGTGCCAGCAGTGTCCCGGGGCTCTACGAGCAGTACTTC. Using reference TRBV5-1 and TRBJ2-7 for the parts outside the CDR3, the full variable domain is KAGVTQTPRYLIKTRGQQVTLSCSPISGHRSVSWYQQTPGQGLQFLFEYFSETQRNKGNFPGRFSGRQFSNSRSEMNVSTLELGDSALYLCASSVPGLYEQYFGPGTRLTVT.